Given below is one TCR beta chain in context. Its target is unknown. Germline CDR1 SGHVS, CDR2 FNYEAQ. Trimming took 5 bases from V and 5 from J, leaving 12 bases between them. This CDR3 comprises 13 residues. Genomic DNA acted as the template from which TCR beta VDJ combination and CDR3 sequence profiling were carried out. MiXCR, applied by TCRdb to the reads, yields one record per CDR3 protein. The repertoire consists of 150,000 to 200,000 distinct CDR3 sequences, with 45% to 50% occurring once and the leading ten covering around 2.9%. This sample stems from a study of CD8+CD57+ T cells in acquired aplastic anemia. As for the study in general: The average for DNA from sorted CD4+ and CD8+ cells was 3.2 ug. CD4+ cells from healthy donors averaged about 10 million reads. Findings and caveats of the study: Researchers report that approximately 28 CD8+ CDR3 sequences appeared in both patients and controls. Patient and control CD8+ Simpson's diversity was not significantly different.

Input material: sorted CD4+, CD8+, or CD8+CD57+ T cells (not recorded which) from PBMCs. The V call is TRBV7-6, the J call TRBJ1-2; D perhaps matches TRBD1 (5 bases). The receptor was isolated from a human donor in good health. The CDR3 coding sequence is TGTGCCAGCAGCCCACGGGGGGAGTATGGCTACACCTTC. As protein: CASSPRGEYGYTF.